This TCR beta chain was obtained from a study of a mutant IDH1 vaccine in newly diagnosed glioma. Background on the study: Patients got their first vaccination 4-6 weeks after radiotherapy alone, or with temozolomide cycles. Before enrollment, the patients had been treated with radiotherapy alone, temozolomide alone, or both together. Most of them had received both. General observations from the study: There seemed to be no relation between pseudoprogression and changes in top peripheral T cell clonotypes.

Notes on this clone: What it binds is not known.

Time point denoted: week 11, during vaccination. A single vaccine dose contained 300 ug of mutant IDH1 20-mer peptide, and topical imiquimod was used with it. Donors' newly diagnosed IDH1-mutant WHO grade 3 or 4 astrocytomas lacked nuclear ATRX. The repertoire was sequenced with immunoSEQ multiplex PCR; TCRdb's copy has only in-frame clones and lacks some. The data contain roughly 62,000 clones, over 75% of them singletons. The receptor was derived from a man aged 40-49 years with glioma. The material was PBMCs, obtained from a glioma patient whose treatment included an IDH1 peptide vaccine.

The chain's CDR3 is CASKGTGGADIQYF. Written as DNA, the CDR3 is TGTGCCAGTAAGGGGACAGGGGGCGCGGACATTCAGTACTTC. The chain has TRBV19 and TRBJ2-4; 12 bases fit TRBD1. Germline assignment: CDR1 LNHDA and CDR2 SQIVND (reference sequence). The junction had 6 bases not matched to a gene; V was cut back by 7 bases and J by 8 bases. The CDR3 runs 14 residues.